This T cell receptor beta chain was captured in a study of blood T cell repertoires in COVID-19. This CDR3 is 16 amino acids long. V lost 0 bases and J 5 bases, leaving 15 bases between the germline ends. CDR1 is SGHDT and CDR2 is YYEEEE in the germline V gene. Sequenced by immunoSEQ multiplex PCR; TCRdb stores in-frame clones only, minus some. Among tens of thousands of clones, approximately 91% were seen once, and the ten largest hold around 1.5%. Material for sequencing was peripheral blood. This TCR was sampled from a human donor in a cohort sampled during active COVID-19. This chain links TRBV5-6 with TRBJ2-1; D might be TRBD1 (5 bases). The CDR3 spells CASSLASGFPNNEQFF. In DNA, the CDR3 is TGTGCCAGCAGCTTGGCCTCAGGGTTCCCTAACAATGAGCAGTTCTTC.